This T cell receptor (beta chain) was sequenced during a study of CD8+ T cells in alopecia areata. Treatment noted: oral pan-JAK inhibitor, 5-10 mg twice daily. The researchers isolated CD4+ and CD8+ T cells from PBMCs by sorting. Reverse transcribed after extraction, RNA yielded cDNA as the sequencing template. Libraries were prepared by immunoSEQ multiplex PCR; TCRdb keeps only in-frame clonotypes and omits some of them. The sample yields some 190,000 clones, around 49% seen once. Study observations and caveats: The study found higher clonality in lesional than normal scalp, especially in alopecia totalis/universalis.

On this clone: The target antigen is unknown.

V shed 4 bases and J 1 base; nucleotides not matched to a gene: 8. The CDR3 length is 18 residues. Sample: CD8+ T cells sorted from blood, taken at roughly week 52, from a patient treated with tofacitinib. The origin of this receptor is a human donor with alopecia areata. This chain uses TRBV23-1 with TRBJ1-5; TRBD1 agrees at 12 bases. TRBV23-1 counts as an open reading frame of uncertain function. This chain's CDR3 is CASSPSGTGGTSNQPQHF. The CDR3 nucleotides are TGCGCCAGCAGTCCGTCTGGGACAGGGGGCACGAGCAATCAGCCCCAGCATTTT.